A selection of T cell receptor beta chains follows, all from one sample in a study of cytomegalovirus exposure and HLA in healthy donors. Assay used: immunoSEQ multiplex PCR; TCRdb lists only in-frame clones, some missing. The sample lists approximately 250,000 clones, approximately 81% occurring once. The sequenced sample was PBMCs. The receptors were gathered from a girl aged 2 to 9 in good health and CMV-seronegative. Both conserved end residues are trimmed from each CDR3. Size tells how often a clone was seen (once, few, many) or the class of an expanded clone, and some rows leave it out.

TRBJ2-5,NA,TRBV18,ASSPPTGWTQY
TRBJ1-4,NA,TRBV30,AWSGRAGKEKLF
TRBJ2-7,NA,TRBV19,ASSIDGSGPYEQY
TRBJ2-7,NA,TRBV29-1,SVRAGVNYEQY
TRBJ2-3,NA,TRBV5-4,ASSLPRRGGPDTQY
NA,NA,TRBV7-7,ASSLGDSYEQY
TRBJ2-6,NA,TRBV14,ASSQGGGGKFVLT
TRBJ2-7,NA,TRBV7-8,ASSYGQGSEQY
TRBJ1-2,NA,TRBV5-1,ASSRAGASTNYGYT
TRBJ2-7,NA,TRBV9,ASSVAPSGGNSYEQY
TRBJ2-7,NA,TRBV6-5,ASTGQGMSEQY
TRBJ2-5,NA,TRBV13,ASSSRKRLAGGPLY
TRBJ2-1,NA,TRBV27,ASSSSGTDFLEF
TRBJ1-2,few,TRBV6-5,ASSFAADALGYT
TRBJ1-2,NA,TRBV2,ASSGDRGYYGYT
TRBJ1-6,NA,TRBV6-6,ATSEYNSPLH
TRBJ2-1,NA,TRBV15,ATSGGGSYNEQF
TRBJ2-7,NA,TRBV6-4,ASSAISGLSYEQY
TRBJ2-5,NA,TRBV4-1,ASSQGLAETQY
TRBJ2-3,NA,TRBV11-3,ASSPTRFGGTDTQY